This is a list of T cell receptor beta chains from one sample in a study of T-cell reconstitution after alpha-beta-depleted transplantation in children. TCRdb independently ran MiXCR on the PCR reads; one entry per CDR3 protein. The table records about 47,000 distinct CDR3 sequences, roughly 52% of them present only once. The source was peripheral blood, collected before TCRalphabeta/CD19-depleted stem cell transplant. These receptors all stem from a boy under two years old with SCID, due to receive a stem cell transplant. Both conserved end residues are part of each CDR3. A D gene is named only where the DNA matches it firmly. Not all rows give a size; the values are once, few, many and, for expanded clones, a class.

v_call: TRBV6-5; j_call: TRBJ1-2; cdr3_length: 16; d_call: -; clone_size: -; cdr3_aa: CASSYTSGQTNYGYTF; cdr3_nt: TGTGCCAGCAGTTATACCTCGGGACAAACCAACTATGGCTACACCTTC
v_call: TRBV7-3; j_call: TRBJ2-3; cdr3_length: 13; d_call: -; clone_size: -; cdr3_aa: CASSPNSGDTQYF; cdr3_nt: TGTGCCAGCAGCCCTAACAGCGGGGATACGCAGTATTTT
v_call: TRBV24-1; j_call: TRBJ2-3; cdr3_length: 15; d_call: -; clone_size: many; cdr3_aa: CATSSESMNTDTQYF; cdr3_nt: TGTGCCACCAGTTCTGAGTCAATGAATACAGATACGCAGTATTTT
v_call: TRBV13; j_call: TRBJ1-1; cdr3_length: 15; d_call: -; clone_size: once; cdr3_aa: CASSALLTAAPEAFF; cdr3_nt: TGTGCCAGCAGCGCCCTCCTAACGGCCGCCCCTGAAGCTTTCTTT
v_call: TRBV5-8; j_call: TRBJ1-3; cdr3_length: 14; d_call: -; clone_size: -; cdr3_aa: CASSLSASGNTIYF; cdr3_nt: TGTGCCAGCAGCTTGTCTGCTTCTGGAAACACCATATATTTT
v_call: TRBV7-2; j_call: TRBJ2-3; cdr3_length: 16; d_call: TRBD2; clone_size: -; cdr3_aa: CASSLVTASGSDTQYF; cdr3_nt: TGTGCCAGCAGCTTAGTGACGGCTAGCGGTTCAGATACGCAGTATTTT
v_call: TRBV12-3/TRBV12-4; j_call: TRBJ1-2; cdr3_length: 16; d_call: TRBD1; clone_size: -; cdr3_aa: CASSLADRVEPGGYTF; cdr3_nt: TGTGCCAGCAGTTTAGCGGACAGGGTTGAGCCGGGTGGCTACACCTTC
v_call: TRBV6-4; j_call: TRBJ2-1; cdr3_length: 13; d_call: -; clone_size: few; cdr3_aa: CASSSSSREEQFF; cdr3_nt: TGTGCCAGCAGTTCCTCGTCCCGGGAGGAGCAGTTCTTC
v_call: TRBV7-7; j_call: TRBJ2-2; cdr3_length: 13; d_call: -; clone_size: few; cdr3_aa: CASSLASGGELFF; cdr3_nt: TGTGCCAGCAGCTTAGCGTCCGGCGGGGAGCTGTTTTTT
v_call: TRBV14; j_call: TRBJ1-3; cdr3_length: 16; d_call: -; clone_size: -; cdr3_aa: CASRPTGRGLGNTIYF; cdr3_nt: TGTGCCAGCAGACCCACAGGACGGGGGCTCGGAAACACCATATATTTT
v_call: TRBV5-1; j_call: TRBJ1-5; cdr3_length: 14; d_call: TRBD1; clone_size: -; cdr3_aa: CASSLGQGDQPQHF; cdr3_nt: TGCGCCAGCAGCCTGGGACAGGGGGACCAGCCCCAGCATTTT
v_call: TRBV20-1; j_call: TRBJ1-2; cdr3_length: 12; d_call: TRBD1; clone_size: -; cdr3_aa: CSGGQGVGGYTF; cdr3_nt: TGCAGTGGGGGACAGGGGGTTGGTGGCTACACCTTC
v_call: TRBV20-1; j_call: TRBJ2-1; cdr3_length: 12; d_call: -; clone_size: once; cdr3_aa: CSARVRVNEQFF; cdr3_nt: TGCAGTGCTAGAGTCAGGGTCAATGAGCAGTTCTTC
v_call: TRBV7-9; j_call: TRBJ2-7; cdr3_length: 15; d_call: TRBD1; clone_size: many; cdr3_aa: CASSHPGQGSNEQYF; cdr3_nt: TGTGCCAGCAGCCACCCGGGACAGGGTAGTAACGAGCAGTACTTC
v_call: TRBV11-2; j_call: TRBJ2-7; cdr3_length: 14; d_call: -; clone_size: once; cdr3_aa: CASSSSYGGYEQYF; cdr3_nt: TGTGCCAGCAGCTCCTCTTACGGGGGCTACGAGCAGTACTTC
v_call: TRBV5-1; j_call: TRBJ1-4; cdr3_length: 17; d_call: -; clone_size: -; cdr3_aa: CASSSPGEGATNEKLFF; cdr3_nt: TGCGCCAGCAGCTCTCCAGGGGAGGGGGCAACTAATGAAAAACTGTTTTTT
v_call: TRBV20-1; j_call: TRBJ2-3; cdr3_length: 18; d_call: TRBD2; clone_size: -; cdr3_aa: CSARDLAGGRGVADTQYF; cdr3_nt: TGCAGTGCTAGAGACCTAGCGGGGGGGCGAGGGGTCGCAGATACGCAGTATTTT
v_call: TRBV7-9; j_call: TRBJ1-3; cdr3_length: 13; d_call: -; clone_size: -; cdr3_aa: CASSAQGLNTIYF; cdr3_nt: TGTGCCAGCAGCGCTCAGGGACTGAACACCATATATTTT
v_call: TRBV5-1; j_call: TRBJ2-1; cdr3_length: 15; d_call: TRBD2; clone_size: -; cdr3_aa: CASSSQGGGHNEQFF; cdr3_nt: TGCGCCAGCAGCTCCCAGGGCGGGGGGCACAATGAGCAGTTCTTC
v_call: TRBV7-2; j_call: TRBJ1-2; cdr3_length: 13; d_call: -; clone_size: few; cdr3_aa: CASRSAGAGGYTF; cdr3_nt: TGTGCCAGCAGATCGGCAGGGGCCGGGGGCTACACCTTC
v_call: TRBV4-2; j_call: TRBJ2-1; cdr3_length: 16; d_call: TRBD2; clone_size: -; cdr3_aa: CASSQGRAGVYNEQFF; cdr3_nt: TGTGCCAGCAGCCAAGGGCGGGCGGGGGTATACAATGAGCAGTTCTTC
v_call: TRBV7-9; j_call: TRBJ1-2; cdr3_length: 14; d_call: -; clone_size: -; cdr3_aa: CASSSLLHGDGYTF; cdr3_nt: TGTGCCAGCAGCTCCCTCCTTCACGGCGATGGCTACACCTTC
v_call: TRBV3-1; j_call: TRBJ2-1; cdr3_length: 17; d_call: TRBD2; clone_size: -; cdr3_aa: CASSQLAGGGSYNEQFF; cdr3_nt: TGTGCCAGCAGCCAGCTAGCTGGGGGGGGCTCCTACAATGAGCAGTTCTTC
v_call: TRBV7-3; j_call: TRBJ2-3; cdr3_length: 13; d_call: -; clone_size: -; cdr3_aa: CASSPSKTDTQYF; cdr3_nt: TGTGCCAGCAGCCCCTCGAAGACAGATACGCAGTATTTT
v_call: TRBV5-1; j_call: TRBJ2-3; cdr3_length: 14; d_call: TRBD2; clone_size: -; cdr3_aa: CASREGSGVDTQYF; cdr3_nt: TGCGCCAGCAGAGAGGGAAGCGGGGTGGATACGCAGTATTTT
v_call: TRBV20-1; j_call: TRBJ1-5; cdr3_length: 15; d_call: -; clone_size: many; cdr3_aa: CSARAQGGGRQPQHF; cdr3_nt: TGCAGTGCTAGAGCCCAGGGAGGGGGTAGACAGCCCCAGCATTTT
v_call: TRBV20-1; j_call: TRBJ2-3; cdr3_length: 12; d_call: -; clone_size: -; cdr3_aa: CSAKSGADTQYF; cdr3_nt: TGCAGTGCCAAAAGTGGGGCTGATACGCAGTATTTT
v_call: TRBV20-1; j_call: TRBJ1-5; cdr3_length: 17; d_call: -; clone_size: -; cdr3_aa: CSASRTVSGTSNQPQHF; cdr3_nt: TGCAGTGCTAGTCGCACCGTTTCGGGGACCAGCAATCAGCCCCAGCATTTT
v_call: TRBV3-1; j_call: TRBJ2-3; cdr3_length: 15; d_call: TRBD2; clone_size: once; cdr3_aa: CASSQMGLASDTQYF; cdr3_nt: TGTGCCAGCAGCCAAATGGGACTAGCCTCAGATACGCAGTATTTT
v_call: TRBV12-3/TRBV12-4; j_call: TRBJ1-2; cdr3_length: 14; d_call: -; clone_size: many; cdr3_aa: CASSLGRRGYGYTF; cdr3_nt: TGTGCCAGCAGTTTGGGGCGCCGAGGCTATGGCTACACCTTC
v_call: TRBV5-1; j_call: TRBJ2-3; cdr3_length: 15; d_call: TRBD1; clone_size: few; cdr3_aa: CASSWPGQNTDTQYF; cdr3_nt: TGCGCCAGCAGCTGGCCGGGACAGAACACAGATACGCAGTATTTT
v_call: TRBV29-1; j_call: TRBJ1-2; cdr3_length: 14; d_call: -; clone_size: -; cdr3_aa: CSVEDPDGNYGYTF; cdr3_nt: TGCAGCGTTGAAGATCCGGACGGGAACTATGGCTACACCTTC
v_call: TRBV2; j_call: TRBJ2-7; cdr3_length: 13; d_call: TRBD2; clone_size: -; cdr3_aa: CATWWLAGGEQYF; cdr3_nt: TGTGCCACCTGGTGGCTAGCGGGGGGCGAGCAGTACTTC
v_call: TRBV6-4; j_call: TRBJ2-1; cdr3_length: 15; d_call: TRBD2; clone_size: -; cdr3_aa: CASSERAGDYNEQFF; cdr3_nt: TGTGCCAGCAGTGAGAGGGCGGGGGACTACAATGAGCAGTTCTTC
v_call: TRBV7-2; j_call: TRBJ2-1; cdr3_length: 14; d_call: TRBD2; clone_size: -; cdr3_aa: CASGLAGGRNEQFF; cdr3_nt: TGTGCCAGTGGACTAGCGGGGGGGCGGAATGAGCAGTTCTTC
v_call: TRBV4-2; j_call: TRBJ2-3; cdr3_length: 17; d_call: TRBD2; clone_size: -; cdr3_aa: CASSHEGLAGGLDTQYF; cdr3_nt: TGTGCCAGCAGCCATGAGGGACTAGCGGGGGGGCTAGATACGCAGTATTTT
v_call: TRBV7-2; j_call: TRBJ2-2; cdr3_length: 15; d_call: TRBD2; clone_size: -; cdr3_aa: CASSLGTSATGELFF; cdr3_nt: TGTGCCAGCAGCTTAGGGACTAGCGCCACCGGGGAGCTGTTTTTT
v_call: TRBV5-1; j_call: TRBJ2-7; cdr3_length: 16; d_call: TRBD2; clone_size: few; cdr3_aa: CASSPPASGGQYEQYF; cdr3_nt: TGCGCCAGCAGCCCCCCGGCTAGCGGGGGGCAGTACGAGCAGTACTTC
v_call: TRBV11-2; j_call: TRBJ2-1; cdr3_length: 17; d_call: TRBD2; clone_size: once; cdr3_aa: CASSSRPGRGAPGEQFF; cdr3_nt: TGTGCCAGCAGCTCCCGCCCGGGGCGGGGGGCCCCTGGGGAGCAGTTCTTC
v_call: TRBV20-1; j_call: TRBJ2-5; cdr3_length: 14; d_call: -; clone_size: -; cdr3_aa: CSASRGGVTETQYF; cdr3_nt: TGCAGTGCTAGTCGAGGGGGGGTGACGGAGACCCAGTACTTC
v_call: TRBV29-1; j_call: TRBJ2-7; cdr3_length: 15; d_call: -; clone_size: -; cdr3_aa: CSVEDLRGGSYEQYF; cdr3_nt: TGCAGCGTTGAAGATCTTCGTGGGGGATCCTACGAGCAGTACTTC
v_call: TRBV28; j_call: TRBJ2-7; cdr3_length: 15; d_call: -; clone_size: few; cdr3_aa: CASSLWYRVPNEQYF; cdr3_nt: TGTGCCAGCAGTTTATGGTACAGGGTTCCCAACGAGCAGTACTTC